Listed below are T cell receptor beta chains from one sample, sequenced in a study of identical twins. Each CDR3 protein is one row after TCRdb ran MiXCR on the 5' RACE reads. The sample shows 240,000 or so distinct CDR3 sequences, roughly 7% of them seen only once. Separately, the same data were catalogued under a study of yellow fever vaccine responses in identical twins.

Sequences were obtained from memory (CD45RO+) T cells sorted from blood. The receptors here all came from a woman between 18 and 29 years old in good health. Both conserved end residues are part of each CDR3. Each record gives: J gene, D gene, clone size, V gene, CDR3 length, CDR3 DNA, CDR3 protein. The D gene is left open where the match is weak. Not all rows give a size; the values are once, few, many and, for expanded clones, a class.

TRBJ1-2	.	many	TRBV5-6	13	TGTGCCAGCAGCTTGGCTGTGAACTATGGCTACACCTTC	CASSLAVNYGYTF
TRBJ1-1	.	many	TRBV12-3/TRBV12-4	14	TGTGCCAGCAACTCCTTGACAAAGGGCACTGAAGCTTTCTTT	CASNSLTKGTEAFF
TRBJ2-1	.	few	TRBV9	15	TGTGCCAGCAGCGTAGTGGACAGCCCCTACAATGAGCAGTTCTTC	CASSVVDSPYNEQFF
TRBJ2-1	TRBD1	.	TRBV7-9	14	TGTGCCAGCAGCCGACAGGGGGGTAACAATGAGCAGTTCTTC	CASSRQGGNNEQFF
TRBJ2-5	TRBD2	.	TRBV28	15	TGTGCCAGCAGGCAAGCGGGGGGTCGGGAGGAGACCCAGTACTTC	CASRQAGGREETQYF
TRBJ2-3	.	many	TRBV29-1	11	TGCAGCGTTGAGGTGGTTAATACGCAGTATTTT	CSVEVVNTQYF
TRBJ2-2	TRBD2	.	TRBV7-6	19	TGTGCCAGCAGCAAACGGGCTCCGACTAGCGGGGGGAACACCGGGGAGCTGTTTTTT	CASSKRAPTSGGNTGELFF
TRBJ2-3	.	.	TRBV10-2	14	TGCGCCAGCAGTGTTTCCGGCGGCCCAGATACGCAGTATTTT	CASSVSGGPDTQYF
TRBJ2-1	.	.	TRBV20-1	12	TGCAGTGCTAGAGGGACATGGAATGAGCAGTTCTTC	CSARGTWNEQFF
TRBJ2-6	.	.	TRBV28	15	TGTGCCAGCAGTTTTTGGCCCTCTGGGGCCAACGTCCTGACTTTC	CASSFWPSGANVLTF
TRBJ2-5	TRBD1	many	TRBV5-6	16	TGTGCCAGCAGCGTGTTCCACGGGACAGCACAAGAGACCCAGTACTTC	CASSVFHGTAQETQYF
TRBJ1-2	.	many	TRBV28	15	TGTGCCAGCAGTTTAGGGTCAGGGACTAACTATGGCTACACCTTC	CASSLGSGTNYGYTF
TRBJ2-3	.	many	TRBV7-8	14	TGTGCCAGCAGCTTCACTAGCTTAACAGATACGCAGTATTTT	CASSFTSLTDTQYF
TRBJ1-1	.	.	TRBV6-1	15	TGTGCCAGCAGTCGCGGATTAAGGAGGGGCACTGAAGCTTTCTTT	CASSRGLRRGTEAFF
TRBJ1-5	.	.	TRBV15	14	TGTGCCACCGCAGCGGGGCTAGACAATCAGCCCCAGCATTTT	CATAAGLDNQPQHF
TRBJ2-3	.	many	TRBV6-5	15	TGTGCCAGCAGTTACTCAGGCTCTAGCACAGATACGCAGTATTTT	CASSYSGSSTDTQYF
TRBJ2-7	TRBD1	many	TRBV5-1	14	TGCGCCAGCACCGATAAAGGGACAGGCCACGAGCAGTACTTC	CASTDKGTGHEQYF
TRBJ2-7	.	many	TRBV7-9	14	TGTGCCAGCAGCTTCTCCTCCCCTCGGGCCGAGCAGTACTTC	CASSFSSPRAEQYF
TRBJ2-1	TRBD2	many	TRBV2	14	TGTGCCATCTCTAGCGGGTTCTCCTACAATGAGCAGTTCTTC	CAISSGFSYNEQFF
TRBJ1-1	TRBD1	few	TRBV28	15	TGTGCCAGCACCACGGGACAGGGGGCCGACACTGAAGCTTTCTTT	CASTTGQGADTEAFF
TRBJ2-1	TRBD1	.	TRBV20-1	15	TGCAGTGCTCTCTTCTCGCAGGGGGCCTACAATGAGCAGTTCTTC	CSALFSQGAYNEQFF
TRBJ2-5	.	few	TRBV5-6	15	TGTGCCAGCAGCTTTTCACCGCAGGCCCAAGAGACCCAGTACTTC	CASSFSPQAQETQYF
TRBJ2-3	.	many	TRBV24-1	17	TGTGCCACCAGTGATTCACGGGAACCGGGGGCCTCAGATACGCAGTATTTT	CATSDSREPGASDTQYF
TRBJ2-2	.	.	TRBV10-1	14	TGCGCCAGCATGTCGGGTACCGCCACCGGGGAGCTGTTTTTT	CASMSGTATGELFF
TRBJ1-2	.	few	TRBV29-1	12	TGCAGCGTTCCGACAACCAACTATGGCTACACCTTC	CSVPTTNYGYTF
TRBJ2-3	.	.	TRBV11-2	19	TGTGCCAGCAGCTTATTTAGAACCACGGTCCCGGGAGTAGAGGGTACGCAGTATTTT	CASSLFRTTVPGVEGTQYF
TRBJ2-5	.	.	TRBV29-1	14	TGCAGCGCCTTTGGGACTTCAGTCCAAGAGACCCAGTACTTC	CSAFGTSVQETQYF
TRBJ2-5	.	few	TRBV7-9	16	TGTGCCAGCAGCCTTGACGGGTGGGCGGCCCAAGAGACCCAGTACTTC	CASSLDGWAAQETQYF
TRBJ1-4	.	.	TRBV6-5	13	TGTGCCAGCAGTTACGGGGCCCGAGAAAAACTGTTTTTT	CASSYGAREKLFF
TRBJ1-2	.	.	TRBV5-1	14	TGCGCCAGCAGCTCGGACCGACAGTCCTATGGCTACACCTTC	CASSSDRQSYGYTF
TRBJ2-1	TRBD1	many	TRBV12-3/TRBV12-4	15	TGTGCCAGCAGTCCCCGGACAGGGGGCTCTAATGAGCAGTTCTTC	CASSPRTGGSNEQFF
TRBJ2-5	TRBD2	medium-sized	TRBV5-1	16	TGCGCCAGCAGCGGGGGGGACTACTCCTTTGAAGAGACCCAGTACTTC	CASSGGDYSFEETQYF
TRBJ2-3	.	.	TRBV28	14	TGTGCCAGCACGCGCGGGGCACGCACAGATACGCAGTATTTT	CASTRGARTDTQYF
TRBJ1-1	.	many	TRBV10-3	13	TGTGCCATCAGTGAGTCTTGGAACACTGAAGCTTTCTTT	CAISESWNTEAFF
TRBJ2-1	.	few	TRBV7-3	12	TGTGCCAGCAGCTCCTCACTGGGTGAGCAGTTCTTC	CASSSSLGEQFF
TRBJ2-3	.	.	TRBV4-2	13	TGTGTCAGCAGCCCCAAAAGGACAGATACGCAGTATTTT	CVSSPKRTDTQYF
TRBJ2-3	TRBD2	many	TRBV25-1	17	TGTGCCAGCAGTGAACCCTCGACTAGCGGGACCACAGATACGCAGTATTTT	CASSEPSTSGTTDTQYF
TRBJ2-3	.	.	TRBV11-2	15	TGTGCCAGCAGCTTAGATCAGAAGAGCACAGATACGCAGTATTTT	CASSLDQKSTDTQYF
TRBJ2-1	TRBD2	.	TRBV7-7	13	TGTGCCAGCAGCTCGGGGGAGGGGACTGAGCAGTTCTTC	CASSSGEGTEQFF
TRBJ1-5	.	.	TRBV5-1	16	TGCGCCAGCAGCTTGGGGGTAGGAGGGGGGAATCAGCCCCAGCATTTT	CASSLGVGGGNQPQHF
TRBJ2-5	.	.	TRBV5-1	13	TGCGCCAGCACTGCTAGCCAACAAGAGACCCAGTACTTC	CASTASQQETQYF
TRBJ1-1	.	many	TRBV6-5	15	TGTGCCAGCAGTTTACAGGGATCCATGAACACTGAAGCTTTCTTT	CASSLQGSMNTEAFF
TRBJ1-4	.	many	TRBV28	17	TGTGCCAGCAGTGCGGGCAGGGACGTATACTTTAATGAAAAACTGTTTTTT	CASSAGRDVYFNEKLFF
TRBJ2-2	.	.	TRBV11-3	16	TGTGCCAGCAAGAAGTCGCTCTCCAAGGCAACGGGGGAGCTGTTTTTT	CASKKSLSKATGELFF
TRBJ2-3	.	few	TRBV6-1	15	TGTGCCAGCAGTGACCGAGGAGTAGTGTCAGATACGCAGTATTTT	CASSDRGVVSDTQYF
TRBJ2-3	.	.	TRBV5-6	14	TGTGCCAGCAGCTTTCAGGGGCTAAAAGATACGCAGTATTTT	CASSFQGLKDTQYF
TRBJ1-4	TRBD1	many	TRBV5-1	16	TGCGCCAGCAGCTTGGGAGCCGGGACAGTAAATGAAAAACTGTTTTTT	CASSLGAGTVNEKLFF
TRBJ2-5	.	.	TRBV4-1	13	TGCGCCAGCAGCCAAGGTGGGCGGGAGACCCAGTACTTC	CASSQGGRETQYF
TRBJ2-1	.	few	TRBV10-3	11	TGTGCCACCGGCGGGGGCGATGAGCAGTTCTTC	CATGGGDEQFF
TRBJ1-2	.	.	TRBV2	12	TGTGCCTCACAACTAGAAGTCTACGGCTACACCTTC	CASQLEVYGYTF
TRBJ2-2	.	many	TRBV2	14	TGTGCCAGCAGGTCGGGTGTGAACACCGGGGAGCTGTTTTTT	CASRSGVNTGELFF
TRBJ2-1	.	few	TRBV6-5	16	TGTGCCAGCAGTTACGGAAGGTTGGCGGGAATGAATGAGCAGTTCTTC	CASSYGRLAGMNEQFF
TRBJ1-5	TRBD1	many	TRBV12-3/TRBV12-4	14	TGTGCCAGCAGTCCTACAGGGGCGGGTCAGCCCCAGCATTTT	CASSPTGAGQPQHF
TRBJ1-6	TRBD1	few	TRBV5-4	17	TGTGCCAGCAGCTTGGCCCAGGGGGGTGCTCTAAATTCACCCCTCCACTTT	CASSLAQGGALNSPLHF
TRBJ2-2	TRBD2	.	TRBV28	15	TGTGCCAGTGCCCCGCCTAGCGGGAGGATTGAGGAGCTGTTTTTT	CASAPPSGRIEELFF
TRBJ2-5	.	few	TRBV27	14	TGTGCCAGCAGTTTAACTGGAGTCGGCGAGACCCAGTACTTC	CASSLTGVGETQYF
TRBJ1-1	.	.	TRBV28	15	TGTGCCAGCAGGATCGGGGGGGCGGCGAACACTGAAGCTTTCTTT	CASRIGGAANTEAFF